Each of the 22 T cell receptor beta chains below was sequenced from the same sample in a study of blood T cell repertoires in COVID-19. Profiled with immunoSEQ multiplex PCR; TCRdb holds only in-frame clones, not every one. Here the sample spans over 85,000 clones, nearly 90% being singletons. Sequenced sample: peripheral blood. These TCRs come from a middle-aged man with active COVID-19.

The rearrangement links TRBV6-1 to TRBJ2-5, with 8 bases identical to TRBD2. The CDR3 length is 17 residues. Per germline, CDR1 MNHNS and CDR2 SASEGT. V lost 4 bases, J lost 4 bases, and 14 bases stayed unmatched. The CDR3 nucleotides read TGTGCCAGCAGTGGTAGGAGTTGGGAGCGGGGGAGAGAGACCCAGTACTTC. Translating gives CASSGRSWERGRETQYF.

This clone showed up just once. This sequence joins TRBV27 and TRBJ1-5; TRBD1 matches at 9 bases. Germline V lookup: CDR1 MNHEY, CDR2 SMNVEV (reference sequence). V was pared by 5 bases and J by 6 bases, with 8 bases of the junction left unmatched. CDR3 length: 15 residues. CDR3 sequence (DNA): TGTGCCAGCAGTCCAGTTGACAGGGGGGGTCAGCCCCAGCATTTT. Encoded protein: CASSPVDRGGQPQHF.

This clone came up once. The V gene is TRBV11-3, the J gene TRBJ2-1; D is possibly TRBD2 (5 bases). V dropped 5 bases and J dropped 6 bases, with 11 bases sitting between them. The CDR3 runs 13 residues. Germline CDR1 is SGHNT and CDR2 is YENEEA. The CDR3 here is CASSQLGPNEQFF. The CDR3 DNA sequence: TGTGCCAGCAGCCAACTAGGCCCCAATGAGCAGTTCTTC.

CDR3 protein: CASSLAGGETQYF. Here the CDR3 DNA reads TGTGCCAGCAGTTTGGCGGGGGGGGAGACCCAGTACTTC. The chain carries TRBV12-3 or TRBV12-4 and TRBJ2-5; TRBD2 matches 9 bases. This CDR3 is built from 13 residues. V lost 3 bases, J lost 5 bases, and 1 base stayed unmatched.

The V gene is TRBV5-6, the J gene TRBJ2-7; weak D call: TRBD2 (6 bases). The CDR3 has 14 amino acids. V was cut by 2 bases and J by 2 bases, with 11 bases left in between. CDR1 and CDR2 (germline): SGHDT, YYEEEE. CDR3 in DNA: TGTGCCAGCAGCTTCGGGCTAGCGCCCTACGAGCAGTACTTC. This sequence encodes CASSFGLAPYEQYF.

This chain connects TRBV6-5 to TRBJ1-5; 7 bases match TRBD1. This CDR3 has 15 amino acids. Germline V lookup: CDR1 MNHEY, CDR2 SVGAGI. The trim removed 6 bases at V and 6 bases at J, leaving 11 bases unmatched. CDR3 nucleotides: TGTGCCAGCAGAGACAGACAGGGAATGGGTCAGCCCCAGCATTTT. It yields the protein CASRDRQGMGQPQHF.

The V gene is TRBV3-1 (or the pseudogene TRBV3-2), the J gene TRBJ1-6; tentatively, D is TRBD1 (5 bases). V dropped 4 bases and J dropped 7 bases, with 17 bases sitting between them. CDR3 length: 16 residues. Germline V gene data show CDR1 as LGHDT and CDR2 as YNNKEL (reference sequence). This CDR3 reads CASSPTGGIKNSPLHF. CDR3 coding DNA: TGTGCCAGCAGCCCTACTGGGGGGATAAAGAATTCACCCCTCCACTTT.

The chain uses TRBV7-8 and TRBJ2-1, with 8 positions matching TRBD2. V was clipped by 8 bases and J by 7 bases; unmatched bases: 7. CDR1 is SGHVS and CDR2 is FQNEAQ in the germline V gene. This CDR3 has 13 residues. The CDR3 is CASLIAGRNEQFF. In DNA form, the CDR3 reads TGTGCCAGCCTGATAGCGGGGAGGAATGAGCAGTTCTTC.

This rearrangement joins TRBV30 to TRBJ1-2; 7 positions match TRBD1. Unmatched junction bases numbered 7, after V lost 3 bases and J lost 12 bases. Per germline, CDR1 GTSNPN and CDR2 SVGIG (reference sequence). The length of the CDR3 is 11 residues. The chain's CDR3 is CAWRKGTEDTF. CDR3 bases: TGTGCCTGGAGAAAAGGGACAGAGGACACCTTC.

The rearrangement joins TRBV5-3 to TRBJ2-5; perhaps TRBD2 as D (5 bases). TRBV5-3 is filed as an ORF, its function uncertain. The V gene lost 4 bases and the J gene lost 4 bases, with 17 bases spanning the gap. The CDR3 length is 15 residues. CDR3 loop: CARSPDPRDLETQYF. The CDR3 bases are TGTGCCAGAAGCCCAGACCCCCGGGATTTAGAGACCCAGTACTTC.

The chain employs TRBV5-6 and TRBJ2-7; 9 bases are a match to TRBD1. Germline CDR1 SGHDT, CDR2 YYEEEE. J lost 4 bases, V lost 2 bases, and 4 bases had no gene match. The CDR3 is 14 amino acids. The CDR3, as DNA: TGTGCCAGCAGCTTACAGGGGGCAGGGTACGAGCAGTACTTC. Protein: CASSLQGAGYEQYF.

This chain connects TRBV6-5 to TRBJ1-1, with D possibly being TRBD1 (5 bases). Trimming shortened V by 10 bases and J by 2 bases, and 14 bases separated the two germline ends. The CDR3 is 13 residues long. The germline V gene has CDR1 MNHEY and CDR2 SVGAGI. CDR3 nucleotides: TGTGCCACACACAGGAACTTCAACACTGAAGCTTTCTTT. Translated: CATHRNFNTEAFF.

V is TRBV5-3 and J is TRBJ2-1, with 7 bases aligning to TRBD1. TRBV5-3 is an open reading frame, and its role is uncertain. The CDR3 loop spans 15 amino acids. J gave up 4 bases and V 2 bases, and 6 bases lay outside the gene matches. As DNA, the CDR3 is TGTGCCAGAAGCTTATCCGGGACAGTATACAATGAGCAGTTCTTC. Its protein is CARSLSGTVYNEQFF.

V and J are TRBV12-5 and TRBJ2-2; perhaps TRBD2 as D (6 bases). This CDR3 region has 14 residues. V lost 4 bases and J 4 bases, leaving 10 bases between the germline ends. Germline-derived CDR1 and CDR2 are LGHNT and FRNRAP. CDR3 amino acids: CASGWAGSTGELFF. CDR3 DNA sequence: TGTGCTAGTGGTTGGGCCGGGAGCACCGGGGAGCTGTTTTTT.

The chain is built from TRBV6-5 and TRBJ1-2, with TRBD1 as a possible D gene (6 bases). This CDR3 region has 14 residues. Trimming took 6 bases from V and 0 from J, leaving 11 bases between them. Germline CDR1 reads MNHEY; CDR2 reads SVGAGI. The CDR3 DNA sequence: TGTGCCAGCAGAGGACAGCAAGCTAACTATGGCTACACCTTC. Its translation is CASRGQQANYGYTF.

The J gene is TRBJ1-2, the V gene TRBV6-5; 7 positions agree with TRBD1. The CDR3 has 13 amino acids. After removal of 4 bases from V and 4 bases from J, the junction contained 3 bases not matched to a gene. The germline V gene encodes CDR1 MNHEY and CDR2 SVGAGI. DNA for the CDR3: TGTGCCAGCAGTTCCGGGACAGTCTATGGCTACACCTTC. This sequence encodes CASSSGTVYGYTF.

The J gene is TRBJ1-2, the V gene TRBV3-1 (or the pseudogene TRBV3-2); 8 bases line up with TRBD1. Germline V CDR1 and CDR2: LGHDT, YNNKEL (reference sequence). This CDR3 has 19 amino acids. Unmatched junction bases numbered 19, after V lost 3 bases and J lost 4 bases. The CDR3 spells CASSHLTLDRGISVYGYTF. The DNA of the CDR3 is TGTGCCAGCAGCCACCTTACCCTCGACAGGGGAATATCGGTCTATGGCTACACCTTC.

The V and J genes are TRBV4-1 and TRBJ2-5, with TRBD2 identical over 9 bases. The CDR3 runs to 16 residues. Germline lookup yields CDR1 MGHRA and CDR2 YSYEKL. J gave up 1 base and V 4 bases, and 7 bases lay outside the gene matches. In DNA, the CDR3 is TGCGCCAGCAGCCTTGTAGCGGGGGTCTCCCAAGAGACCCAGTACTTC. It specifies CASSLVAGVSQETQYF.

In DNA form, the CDR3 reads TGCGCCAGCAGCATACAGGGGGCGCAGGGTGAAAAACTGTTTTTT. Protein product: CASSIQGAQGEKLFF. The rearrangement joins TRBV5-1 to TRBJ1-4; 9 bases are a match to TRBD1. With V trimmed by 4 bases and J by 7 bases, 8 bases remained unmatched. Germline-derived CDR1 and CDR2 are SGHRS and YFSETQ. This CDR3 comprises 15 residues.

The CDR3, as DNA: TGTGCCAGCAGCCAAGTCTCAGCGGGGGGAGGAGCCTACGAGCAGTACTTC. It yields the protein CASSQVSAGGGAYEQYF. The V call is TRBV4-2, the J call TRBJ2-7; 9 positions match TRBD2. CDR3 length equals 17 residues. The germline V gene has CDR1 LGHNA and CDR2 YNFKEQ. J lost 2 bases, V lost 1 base, and 9 bases had no gene match.

This clone was detected once. This chain joins TRBV6-1 and TRBJ1-2; unclear D gene. CDR1 MNHNS and CDR2 SASEGT come from the germline V gene. This CDR3 spans 15 amino acids. The V end was cut by 4 bases, the J end by 1 base, with 13 bases between. The CDR3: CASSGAAGYNYGYTF. CDR3 sequence (DNA): TGTGCCAGCAGTGGAGCGGCAGGCTATAACTATGGCTACACCTTC.

The chain links TRBV19 to TRBJ1-6; 9 bases map to TRBD1. V trimming: 5 bases; J trimming: 2 bases; junction bases outside the gene matches: 7. CDR1 is LNHDA, CDR2 SQIVND, per germline (reference sequence). The CDR3 runs 17 residues. DNA of the CDR3: TGTGCCAGTAGTTCATCGGGGGACAGGGCCTATAATTCACCCCTCCACTTT. As protein: CASSSSGDRAYNSPLHF.